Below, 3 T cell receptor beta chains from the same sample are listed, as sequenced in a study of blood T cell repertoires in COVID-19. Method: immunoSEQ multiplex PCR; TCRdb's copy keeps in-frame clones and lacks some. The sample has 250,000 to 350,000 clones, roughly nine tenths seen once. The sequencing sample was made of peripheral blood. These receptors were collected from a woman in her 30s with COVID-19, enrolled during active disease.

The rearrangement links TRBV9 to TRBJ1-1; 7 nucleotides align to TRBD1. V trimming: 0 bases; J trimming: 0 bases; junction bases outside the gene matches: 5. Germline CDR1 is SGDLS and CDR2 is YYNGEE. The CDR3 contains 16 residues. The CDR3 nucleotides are TGTGCCAGCAGCGTAGCTGGAGGGGGCATGAACACTGAAGCTTTCTTT. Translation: CASSVAGGGMNTEAFF.

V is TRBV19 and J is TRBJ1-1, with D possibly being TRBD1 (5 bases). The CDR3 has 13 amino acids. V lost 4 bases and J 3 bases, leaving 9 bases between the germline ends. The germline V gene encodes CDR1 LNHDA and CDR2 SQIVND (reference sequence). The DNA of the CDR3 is TGTGCCAGTAGTAAACAAGGGGACACTGAAGCTTTCTTT. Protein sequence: CASSKQGDTEAFF. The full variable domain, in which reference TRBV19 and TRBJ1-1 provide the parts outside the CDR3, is DGGITQSPKYLFRKEGQNVTLSCEQNLNHDAMYWYRQDPGQGLRLIYYSQIVNDFQKGDIAEGYSVSREKKESFPLTVTSAQKNPTAFYLCASSKQGDTEAFFGQGTRLTVV.

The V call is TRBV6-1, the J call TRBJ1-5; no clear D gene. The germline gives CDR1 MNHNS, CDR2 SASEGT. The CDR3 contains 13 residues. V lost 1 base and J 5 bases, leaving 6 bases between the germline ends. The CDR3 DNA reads TGTGCCAGCAGTGAAGTCGCAGATCAGCCCCAGCATTTT. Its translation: CASSEVADQPQHF.